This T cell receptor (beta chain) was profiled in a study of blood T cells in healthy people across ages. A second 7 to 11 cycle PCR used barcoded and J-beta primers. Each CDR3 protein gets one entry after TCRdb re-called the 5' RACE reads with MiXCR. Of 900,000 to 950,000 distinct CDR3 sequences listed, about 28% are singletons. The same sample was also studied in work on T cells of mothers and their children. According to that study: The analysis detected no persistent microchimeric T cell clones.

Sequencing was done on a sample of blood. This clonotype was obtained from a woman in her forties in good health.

This CDR3 is CASVSGANVLTF. As DNA, the CDR3 is TGTGCCAGTGTATCTGGGGCCAACGTCCTGACTTTC. This chain uses TRBV19 with TRBJ2-6, with D hard to call. The CDR3 is made up of 12 amino acids. Trimming removed 8 bases at V and 1 base at J, with 3 bases between. Looked up from germline, CDR1 is LNHDA and CDR2 is SQIVND (reference sequence).